This TCR beta chain was sequenced during a study of regulatory T cells in long-lasting Graves disease. Broader study findings: Thyroid tissue went unstudied; only peripheral blood was examined.

Time point reported: newly diagnosed GD, antithyroid drugs for less than 3 months. The TCR library was made from RNA extracted from PBMCs. The germline V and J ends were trimmed by 5 bases and 2 bases, with 12 bases remaining between them. The CDR3 is 13 residues long. CDR1 SQVTM and CDR2 ANQGSEA come from the germline V gene. Arm-PCR of CDR3 regions with iRepertoire HTBI primers generated TCR beta libraries. Each CDR3 protein is one row after TCRdb ran MiXCR on the multiplex PCR reads. The sample includes over 400,000 distinct CDR3 sequences, 14% of them seen just once. In this sample, this clonotype turned up many times. What it recognizes is unknown. These data were likewise used in another study, on T cells in Graves' hyperthyroidism and ophthalmopathy.

The receptor comes from a woman aged 45 to 65 with Graves disease. The input for sequencing was peripheral blood mononuclear cells (PBMCs), taken at new diagnosis, from a patient treated with antithyroid drugs. The chain joins TRBV29-1 to TRBJ1-1; D is undetermined. CDR3 in amino acids: CSVWAVTNTEAFF. The CDR3 region has the DNA TGCAGCGTTTGGGCAGTAACCAACACTGAAGCTTTCTTT.